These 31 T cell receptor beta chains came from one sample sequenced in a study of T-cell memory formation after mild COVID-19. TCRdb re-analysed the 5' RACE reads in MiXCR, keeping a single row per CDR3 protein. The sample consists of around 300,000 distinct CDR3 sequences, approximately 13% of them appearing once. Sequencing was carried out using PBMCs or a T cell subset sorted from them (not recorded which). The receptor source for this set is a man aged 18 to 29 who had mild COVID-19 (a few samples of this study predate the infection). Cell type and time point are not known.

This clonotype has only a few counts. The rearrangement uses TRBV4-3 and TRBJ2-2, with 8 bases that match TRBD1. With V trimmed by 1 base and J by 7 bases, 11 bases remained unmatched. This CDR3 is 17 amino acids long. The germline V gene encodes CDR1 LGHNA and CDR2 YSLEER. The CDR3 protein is CASSQVAPRTGHGELFF. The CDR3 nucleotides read TGCGCCAGCAGCCAAGTGGCCCCCCGGACAGGGCACGGGGAGCTGTTTTTT.

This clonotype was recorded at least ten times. This chain's CDR3 is CASRLLADQFTDTQYF. The CDR3 DNA sequence: TGCGCCAGCAGGTTGTTAGCGGACCAATTCACAGATACGCAGTATTTT. V gene TRBV5-1 combines with J gene TRBJ2-3, with D possibly TRBD2 on 6 matching bases. V was shortened by 5 bases and J by 2 bases, with 18 bases between the two germline ends. Germline V gene lookup returns CDR1 SGHRS and CDR2 YFSETQ. There are 16 residues in the CDR3.

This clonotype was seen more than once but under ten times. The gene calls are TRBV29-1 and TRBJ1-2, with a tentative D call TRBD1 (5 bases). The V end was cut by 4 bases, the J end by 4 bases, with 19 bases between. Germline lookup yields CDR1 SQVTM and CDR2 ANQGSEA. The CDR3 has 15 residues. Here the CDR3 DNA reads TGCAGCGTTGTCCGCGGACTCCAGGGTACCTATGGCTACACCTTC. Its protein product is CSVVRGLQGTYGYTF.

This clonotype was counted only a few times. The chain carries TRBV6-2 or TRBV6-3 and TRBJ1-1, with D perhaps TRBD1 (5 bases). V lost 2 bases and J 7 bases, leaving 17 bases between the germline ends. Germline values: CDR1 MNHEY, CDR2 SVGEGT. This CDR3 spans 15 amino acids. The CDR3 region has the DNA TGTGCCAGCAGTTACGAGACCGCGTGGGGCGGTGAAGCTTTCTTT. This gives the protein CASSYETAWGGEAFF.

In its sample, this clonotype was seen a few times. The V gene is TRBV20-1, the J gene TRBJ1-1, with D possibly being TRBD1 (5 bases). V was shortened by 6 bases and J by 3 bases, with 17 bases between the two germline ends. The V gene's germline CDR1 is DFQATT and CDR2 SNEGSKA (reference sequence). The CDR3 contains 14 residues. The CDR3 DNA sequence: TGCAGTGCCGCCCCGGGCCGGGGGGACACTGAAGCTTTCTTT. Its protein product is CSAAPGRGDTEAFF.

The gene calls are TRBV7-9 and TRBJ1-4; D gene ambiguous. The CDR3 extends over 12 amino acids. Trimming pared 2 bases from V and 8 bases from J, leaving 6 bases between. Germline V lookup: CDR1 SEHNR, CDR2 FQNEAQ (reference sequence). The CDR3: CASSLRPEKLFF. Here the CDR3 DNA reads TGTGCCAGCAGCTTAAGACCCGAAAAACTGTTTTTT.

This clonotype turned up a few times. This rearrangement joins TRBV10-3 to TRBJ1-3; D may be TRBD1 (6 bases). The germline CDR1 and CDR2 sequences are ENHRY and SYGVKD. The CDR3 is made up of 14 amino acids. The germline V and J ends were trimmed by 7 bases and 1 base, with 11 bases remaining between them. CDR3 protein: CAINQDSSGNTIYF. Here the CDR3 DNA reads TGTGCCATCAACCAGGACAGTTCTGGAAACACCATATATTTT.

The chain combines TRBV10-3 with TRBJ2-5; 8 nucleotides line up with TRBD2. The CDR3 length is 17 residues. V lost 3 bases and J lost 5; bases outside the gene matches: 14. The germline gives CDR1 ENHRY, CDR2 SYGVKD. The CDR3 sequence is CAISEDPGGRGEETQYF. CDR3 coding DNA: TGTGCCATCAGTGAAGATCCGGGGGGGCGCGGGGAGGAGACCCAGTACTTC.

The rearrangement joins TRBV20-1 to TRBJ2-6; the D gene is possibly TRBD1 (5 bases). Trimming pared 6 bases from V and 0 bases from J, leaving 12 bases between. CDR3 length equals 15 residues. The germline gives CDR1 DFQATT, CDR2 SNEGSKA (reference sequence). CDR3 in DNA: TGCAGTGCCCCGGTAGGGGTCTCTGGGGCCAACGTCCTGACTTTC. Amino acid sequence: CSAPVGVSGANVLTF.

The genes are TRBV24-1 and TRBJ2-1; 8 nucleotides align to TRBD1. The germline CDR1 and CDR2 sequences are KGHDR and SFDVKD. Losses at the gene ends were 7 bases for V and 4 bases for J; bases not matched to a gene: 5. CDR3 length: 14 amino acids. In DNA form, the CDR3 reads TGTGCCACCAGCCAGGGGGCGCGTTACAATGAGCAGTTCTTC. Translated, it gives CATSQGARYNEQFF.

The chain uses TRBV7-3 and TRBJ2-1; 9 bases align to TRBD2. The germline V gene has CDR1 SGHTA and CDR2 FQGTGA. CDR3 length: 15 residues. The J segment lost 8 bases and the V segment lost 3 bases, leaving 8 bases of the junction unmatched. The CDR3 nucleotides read TGTGCCAGCAGCTTGGGAGCGGGGGGCATGTATGAGCAGTTCTTC. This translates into CASSLGAGGMYEQFF.

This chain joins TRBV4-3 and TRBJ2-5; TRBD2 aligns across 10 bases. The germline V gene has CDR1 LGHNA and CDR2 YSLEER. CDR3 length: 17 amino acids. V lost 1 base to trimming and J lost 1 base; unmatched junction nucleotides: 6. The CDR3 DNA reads TGCGCCAGCAGCCAAGGTACGCGGACTAGCGGCCAAGAGACCCAGTACTTC. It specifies CASSQGTRTSGQETQYF.

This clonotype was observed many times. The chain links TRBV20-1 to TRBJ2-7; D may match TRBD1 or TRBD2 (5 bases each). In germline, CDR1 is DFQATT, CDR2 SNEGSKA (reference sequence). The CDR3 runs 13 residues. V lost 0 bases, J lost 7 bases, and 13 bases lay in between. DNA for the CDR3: TGCAGTGCTAGAGATGGGGGAGTACTTGAGCAGTACTTC. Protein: CSARDGGVLEQYF.

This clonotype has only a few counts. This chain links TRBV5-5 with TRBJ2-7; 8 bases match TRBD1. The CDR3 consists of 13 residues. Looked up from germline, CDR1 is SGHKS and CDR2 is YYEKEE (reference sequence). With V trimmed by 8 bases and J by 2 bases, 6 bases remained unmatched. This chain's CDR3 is CASAAGGPYEQYV. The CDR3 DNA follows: TGTGCCAGTGCCGCAGGGGGCCCCTACGAGCAGTACGTC.

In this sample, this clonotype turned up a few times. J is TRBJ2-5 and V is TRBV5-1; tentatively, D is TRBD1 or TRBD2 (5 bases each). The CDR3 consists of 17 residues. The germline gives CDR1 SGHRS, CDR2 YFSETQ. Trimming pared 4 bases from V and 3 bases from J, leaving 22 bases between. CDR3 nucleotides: TGCGCCAGCAGCCCCTTTTTTTCACAGCTGGGGGAAGAGACCCAGTACTTC. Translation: CASSPFFSQLGEETQYF.

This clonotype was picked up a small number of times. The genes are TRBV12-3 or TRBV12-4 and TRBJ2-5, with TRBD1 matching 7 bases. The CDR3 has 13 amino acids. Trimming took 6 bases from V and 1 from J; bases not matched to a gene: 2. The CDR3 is CASRTGFQETQYF. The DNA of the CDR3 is TGTGCCAGCAGGACAGGGTTCCAAGAGACCCAGTACTTC.

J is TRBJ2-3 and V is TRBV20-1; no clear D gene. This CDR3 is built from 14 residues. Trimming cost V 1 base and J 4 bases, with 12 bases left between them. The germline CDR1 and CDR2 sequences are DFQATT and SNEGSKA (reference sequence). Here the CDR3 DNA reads TGCAGTGCTAGAGTAGCCAGCGCTGCAGATACGCAGTATTTT. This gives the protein CSARVASAADTQYF.

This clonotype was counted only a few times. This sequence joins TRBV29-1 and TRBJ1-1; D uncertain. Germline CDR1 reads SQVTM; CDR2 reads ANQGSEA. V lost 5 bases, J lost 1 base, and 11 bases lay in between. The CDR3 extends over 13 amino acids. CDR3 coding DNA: TGCAGCGTTCGGGGAAACCGGAACACTGAAGCTTTCTTT. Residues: CSVRGNRNTEAFF.

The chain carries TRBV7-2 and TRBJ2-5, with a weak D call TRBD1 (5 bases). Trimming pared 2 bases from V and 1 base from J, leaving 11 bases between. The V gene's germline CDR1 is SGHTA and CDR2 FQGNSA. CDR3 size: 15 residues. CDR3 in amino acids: CASSLRWGSQETQYF. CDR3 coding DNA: TGTGCCAGCAGCTTAAGGTGGGGCAGCCAAGAGACCCAGTACTTC.

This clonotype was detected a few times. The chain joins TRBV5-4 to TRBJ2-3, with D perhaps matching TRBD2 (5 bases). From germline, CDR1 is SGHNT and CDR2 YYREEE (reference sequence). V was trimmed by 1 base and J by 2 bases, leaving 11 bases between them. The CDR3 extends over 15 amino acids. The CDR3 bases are TGTGCCAGCAGCTTGATCGGCCTAGCCACAGATACGCAGTATTTT. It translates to CASSLIGLATDTQYF.

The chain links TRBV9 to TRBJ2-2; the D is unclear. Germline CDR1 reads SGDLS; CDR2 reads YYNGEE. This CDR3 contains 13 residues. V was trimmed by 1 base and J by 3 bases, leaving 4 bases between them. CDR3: CASSVYYTGELFF. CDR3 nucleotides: TGTGCCAGCAGCGTATATTACACCGGGGAGCTGTTTTTT.

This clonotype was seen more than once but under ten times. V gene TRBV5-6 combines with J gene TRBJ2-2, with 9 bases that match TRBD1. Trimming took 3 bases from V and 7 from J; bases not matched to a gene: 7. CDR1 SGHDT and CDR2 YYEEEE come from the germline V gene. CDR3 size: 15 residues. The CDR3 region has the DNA TGTGCCAGCAGCTCCGGGACAGGGTTTTTCGGGGAGCTGTTTTTT. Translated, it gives CASSSGTGFFGELFF. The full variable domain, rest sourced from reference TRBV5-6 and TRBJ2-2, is DAGVTQSPTHLIKTRGQQVTLRCSPKSGHDTVSWYQQALGQGPQFIFQYYEEEERQRGNFPDRFSGHQFPNYSSELNVNALLLGDSALYLCASSSGTGFFGELFFGEGSRLTVL.

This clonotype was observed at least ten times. CDR3: CASSLNGGTGELFF. CDR3 DNA: TGTGCCAGCAGTTTGAACGGTGGAACCGGGGAGCTGTTTTTT. The chain is built from TRBV12-3 or TRBV12-4 and TRBJ2-2, with D unresolved. This CDR3 region has 14 residues. Trimming took off 3 bases at V and 5 bases at J, with 10 bases between the two ends.

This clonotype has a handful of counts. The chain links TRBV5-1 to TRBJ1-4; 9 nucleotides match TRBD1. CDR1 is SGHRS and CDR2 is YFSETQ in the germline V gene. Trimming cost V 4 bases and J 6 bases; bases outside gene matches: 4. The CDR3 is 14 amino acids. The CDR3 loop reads CASSRTGEDEKLFF. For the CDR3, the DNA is TGCGCCAGCAGCCGGACAGGGGAAGATGAAAAACTGTTTTTT.

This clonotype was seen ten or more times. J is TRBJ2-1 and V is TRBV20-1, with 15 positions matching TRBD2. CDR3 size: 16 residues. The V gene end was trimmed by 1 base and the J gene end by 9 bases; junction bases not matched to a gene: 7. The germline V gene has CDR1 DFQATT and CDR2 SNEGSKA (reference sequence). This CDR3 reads CSARVGLAGGYGEQFF. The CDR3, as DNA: TGCAGTGCTAGAGTAGGACTAGCGGGGGGGTATGGTGAGCAGTTCTTC.

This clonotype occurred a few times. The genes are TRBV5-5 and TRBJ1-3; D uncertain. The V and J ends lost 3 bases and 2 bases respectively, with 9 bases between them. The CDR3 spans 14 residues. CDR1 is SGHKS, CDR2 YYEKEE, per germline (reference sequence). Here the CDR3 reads CASSYPAAGNTIYF. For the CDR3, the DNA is TGTGCCAGCAGCTACCCTGCCGCTGGAAACACCATATATTTT. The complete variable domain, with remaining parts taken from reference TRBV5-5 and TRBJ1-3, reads DAGVTQSPTHLIKTRGQQVTLRCSPISGHKSVSWYQQVLGQGPQFIFQYYEKEERGRGNFPDRFSARQFPNYSSELNVNALLLGDSALYLCASSYPAAGNTIYFGEGSWLTVV.

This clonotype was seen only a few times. CDR3 in DNA: TGTGCCAGCAGCTTGCGGGTGATTGTCACTGAAGCTTTCTTT. This sequence encodes CASSLRVIVTEAFF. The chain employs TRBV5-5 and TRBJ1-1, with no clear D. Germline V gene data show CDR1 as SGHKS and CDR2 as YYEKEE (reference sequence). The V gene lost 1 base and the J gene lost 4 bases, with 11 bases spanning the gap. There are 14 residues in the CDR3.

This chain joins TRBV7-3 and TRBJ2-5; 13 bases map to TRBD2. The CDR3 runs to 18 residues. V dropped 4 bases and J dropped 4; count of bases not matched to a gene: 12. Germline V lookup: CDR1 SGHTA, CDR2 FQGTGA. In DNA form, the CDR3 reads TGTGCCAGCAGCTCCCAGCCCGGACTAGCGGGGGCCATAGAGACCCAGTACTTC. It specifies CASSSQPGLAGAIETQYF.

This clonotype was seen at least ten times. CDR3 in amino acids: CASSSTAMNTEAFF. CDR3 nucleotides: TGTGCCAGCAGCTCGACAGCCATGAACACTGAAGCTTTCTTT. The chain is built from TRBV12-3 or TRBV12-4 and TRBJ1-1, with D perhaps matching TRBD1 (5 bases). The CDR3 has 14 residues. Trimming removed 6 bases at V and 0 bases at J, with 11 bases between.

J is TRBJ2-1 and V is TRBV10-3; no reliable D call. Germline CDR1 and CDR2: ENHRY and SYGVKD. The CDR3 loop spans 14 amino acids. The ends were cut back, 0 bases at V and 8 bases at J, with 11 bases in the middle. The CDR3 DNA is TGTGCCATCAGTGAGTCAAGGACCGGCGATGAGCAGTTCTTC. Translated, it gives CAISESRTGDEQFF.

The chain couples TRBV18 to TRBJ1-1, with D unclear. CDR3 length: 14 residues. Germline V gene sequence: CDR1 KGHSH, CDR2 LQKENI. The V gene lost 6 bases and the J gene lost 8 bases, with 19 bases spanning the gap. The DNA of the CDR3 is TGTGCCAGCTCTCCCGGACTCCAGCGAAGGGAAGCTTTCTTT. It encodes CASSPGLQRREAFF.